A single T cell receptor (beta chain) is shown here with its context. Trimming removed 2 bases from V and 5 bases from J, with 9 bases in between. CDR1 is LNHDA, CDR2 SQIVND, per germline (reference sequence). This CDR3 contains 13 residues. These data originate in a study of shared clonotypes between healthy human individuals. Assay: immunoSEQ multiplex PCR; the TCRdb copy retains only in-frame clones and omits some. Of approximately 710,000 clones listed, roughly 87% were seen once; the top ten hold 30% to 35%. The TCR originated in a man younger than 35 in good health. Some clones in this sample may be carry-over from other donors' samples. This chain connects TRBV19 to TRBJ1-1; D gene unclear. Sequencing input: memory CD8+ T cells from PBMCs. Sample subset: CD45RO+ cells pooled with CCR7-negative TemRA cells. In nucleotides, the CDR3 is TGTGCCAGTAGTATAAGGACGGTTACTGAAGCTTTCTTT. This translates into CASSIRTVTEAFF.